Listed below are T cell receptor beta chains from one sample, sequenced in a study of control samples from healthy donors and cancer patients. Clones were read by immunoSEQ multiplex PCR, and TCRdb kept only the in-frame ones, dropping some. The sample yields some 130,000 clones, around 93% seen once. The source material was PBMCs. The receptors here all came from a middle-aged man with head and neck cancer. CDR3s include the opening cysteine and the closing phenylalanine or tryptophan. Clone sizes are given selectively: once, few, many, or a class where the clone is expanded.

clone size	V gene	J gene	CDR3 protein
.	TRBV18	TRBJ2-7	CASSQNSGADEQYF
.	TRBV28	TRBJ2-7	CASSLRGFYEQYF
.	TRBV5-7	TRBJ2-2	CASSCLAAGVYTGELFF
.	TRBV27	TRBJ2-1	CASSLVGTSTANEQFF
.	TRBV2	TRBJ1-1	CASSEDGRATEAFF
.	TRBV23-1	TRBJ2-1	CASSGRDSPLGEYNEQFF
.	TRBV9	TRBJ2-3	CASSVGGAGRTDTQYF
once	TRBV19	TRBJ2-3	CASSIGTGNADTQYF
.	TRBV5-4	TRBJ2-6	CASSLAPARSGANVLTF
.	TRBV14	TRBJ2-1	CASSQVRTSYNEQFF
.	TRBV4-3	TRBJ2-7	CASSQGYSSYEQYF
.	TRBV4-3	TRBJ1-5	CASSQEPLQGQPQHF
.	TRBV2	TRBJ2-7	CASRSQTYEQYF
.	TRBV7-9	TRBJ1-6	CASSSPGPQFALHF
.	TRBV7-9	TRBJ1-5	CASSLTGVGQGRNQPQHF
once	TRBV19	TRBJ2-5	CASTRRSGPSETQYF
.	TRBV6-2/TRBV6-3	TRBJ2-2	CASSRGTNTGELFF